The clone carrying this TCR beta chain came up a few times. These data come from a study of blood T cell repertoires in COVID-19. Background on the study: From the United States, Italy and Spain came samples of acute and convalescent COVID-19. Sample material is recorded as cDNA or gDNA derived from T cells, B-cell-depleted T cells, or PBMCs.

Original handling: Cell counts per sample came from amplifying reference gene primers. Assay used: immunoSEQ multiplex PCR; TCRdb lists only in-frame clones, some missing. That table furnishes V, J and clone size, whereas the DNA furnished D and trimming. The table records a few hundred thousand clones, about 82% of them present only once. Germline lookup yields CDR1 MNHNY and CDR2 SVGAGI (reference sequence). The ends were cut back, 2 bases at V and 0 bases at J, with 7 bases in the middle. The CDR3 spans 14 residues. The sequence was collected from a woman in her forties or fifties with acute or convalescent COVID-19. The rearrangement links TRBV6-6 to TRBJ1-1; D is possibly TRBD1 (6 bases). The sequencing input was peripheral blood. The chain's CDR3 is CASSYGQMNTEAFF. CDR3 nucleotide sequence: TGTGCCAGCAGTTACGGACAGATGAACACTGAAGCTTTCTTT.